The 21 T cell receptor beta chains below come from one sample, sequenced in a study of blood T cell repertoires in COVID-19. Measured with immunoSEQ multiplex PCR; TCRdb has only the in-frame clones, and not every one. The sample contains over 110,000 clones, roughly 88% of which appear only once. The sample comprised peripheral blood. All receptors come from a man between 60 and 75 years old with active or convalescent COVID-19.

The rearrangement links TRBV14 to TRBJ1-1; a weak D match, TRBD1 (6 bases). Germline lookup yields CDR1 SGHDN and CDR2 FVKESK. Trimming shortened V by 4 bases and J by 3 bases, and 15 bases separated the two germline ends. The CDR3 totals 15 residues. The CDR3 DNA follows: TGTGCCAGCAGCCGAGTTTCAGGGGTTTACACTGAAGCTTTCTTT. Amino acids: CASSRVSGVYTEAFF.

V and J are TRBV11-3 and TRBJ2-7; 7 bases agree with TRBD1. The germline CDR1 and CDR2 sequences are SGHNT and YENEEA. The trim removed 5 bases at V and 6 bases at J, leaving 13 bases unmatched. The CDR3 totals 15 residues. CDR3 DNA sequence: TGTGCCAGCAGCCATTTTGACAGGGACGCGAGCGAGCAGTACTTC. It is translated as CASSHFDRDASEQYF. The whole variable domain, remainder taken from reference TRBV11-3 and TRBJ2-7, is EAGVVQSPRYKIIEKKQPVAFWCNPISGHNTLYWYLQNLGQGPELLIRYENEEAVDDSQLPKDRFSAERLKGVDSTLKIQPAELGDSAVYLCASSHFDRDASEQYFGPGTRLTVT.

This chain connects TRBV29-1 to TRBJ2-7; possibly TRBD2 for D (7 bases). CDR3 length equals 14 residues. V dropped 0 bases and J dropped 0 bases, with 9 bases sitting between them. The germline V gene encodes CDR1 SQVTM and CDR2 ANQGSEA. The CDR3, as DNA: TGCAGCGTTGAAGAAGGGGGGGGCTCCTACGAGCAGTACTTC. It encodes CSVEEGGGSYEQYF.

This clone has a handful of counts. CDR3 nucleotide sequence: TGCGCCAGCAGCCAAGTTGTAGGGGAGGGAGGCTATGGCTACACCTTC. It encodes CASSQVVGEGGYGYTF. V usage is TRBV4-3 and J usage is TRBJ1-2, with a possible D match to TRBD1 (5 bases). The CDR3 runs to 16 residues. The V and J ends lost 1 base and 4 bases respectively, with 16 bases between them. CDR1 is LGHNA, CDR2 YSLEER, per germline.

Only one count was recorded for this clone. The gene calls are TRBV30 and TRBJ2-4, with D unclear. Trimming stripped 0 bases from V and 2 bases from J, with 11 bases between. The length of the CDR3 is 15 residues. The germline gives CDR1 GTSNPN, CDR2 SVGIG (reference sequence). Here the CDR3 DNA reads TGTGCCTGGAGTGTAGTCGGTCTTTCCAAAAACATTCAGTACTTC. Its protein is CAWSVVGLSKNIQYF.

A single count supports this clone. This chain links TRBV27 with TRBJ2-1; D is unclear. The germline gives CDR1 MNHEY, CDR2 SMNVEV (reference sequence). The CDR3 is 15 residues long. Trimming shortened V by 0 bases and J by 1 base, and 7 bases separated the two germline ends. CDR3 protein: CASSLSPNSYNEQFF. CDR3 bases: TGTGCCAGCAGTTTATCTCCTAATTCCTACAATGAGCAGTTCTTC.

The CDR3 DNA reads as TGCAGCGTTGAATACGGGGGGAGTATTTACAATGAGCAGTTCTTC. Amino acid sequence: CSVEYGGSIYNEQFF. The chain joins TRBV29-1 to TRBJ2-1, with TRBD2 matching over 7 bases. The germline gives CDR1 SQVTM, CDR2 ANQGSEA. This CDR3 is 15 amino acids long. The V segment lost 2 bases and the J segment 4 bases; nucleotides outside the gene matches: 8.

This sequence joins TRBV11-2 and TRBJ2-3; D is possibly TRBD2 (5 bases). Trimming removed 3 bases at V and 8 bases at J, with 9 bases between. The CDR3 spans 12 residues. Per the germline V gene, CDR1 is SGHAT and CDR2 is FQNNGV. The CDR3 DNA follows: TGTGCCAGCAGCTTGGGTGCGGGTACGCAGTATTTT. Its translation is CASSLGAGTQYF.

V is TRBV30 and J is TRBJ1-2; D gene unclear. V was clipped by 1 base and J by 4 bases, with 10 bases between them. Germline loops: CDR1 GTSNPN, CDR2 SVGIG (reference sequence). This CDR3 region has 13 residues. The CDR3 sequence: CAWSGGQIYGYTF. The CDR3 DNA reads as TGTGCCTGGAGTGGAGGGCAGATCTATGGCTACACCTTC.

The genes are TRBV4-3 and TRBJ1-3; the D is unclear. This CDR3 is built from 16 residues. Germline values: CDR1 LGHNA, CDR2 YSLEER. Trimming pared 3 bases from V and 0 bases from J, leaving 12 bases between. CDR3 amino acids: CASSQGRQSSGNTIYF. In nucleotides, the CDR3 is TGCGCCAGCAGCCAGGGCAGGCAGAGCTCTGGAAACACCATATATTTT.

The rearrangement joins TRBV6-2 or TRBV6-3 to TRBJ1-1; a weak D match, TRBD1 (5 bases). Germline lookup yields CDR1 MNHEY and CDR2 SVGEGT. The CDR3 length is 14 residues. V was shortened by 5 bases and J by 1 base, with 11 bases between the two germline ends. In DNA, the CDR3 is TGTGCCAGCAGTGCGGGACGGGGGAACACTGAAGCTTTCTTT. This sequence encodes CASSAGRGNTEAFF.

This clone was recorded once. V and J are TRBV27 and TRBJ1-5; 9 nucleotides line up with TRBD1. Germline V gives CDR1 MNHEY, CDR2 SMNVEV (reference sequence). This CDR3 contains 16 residues. V trimming: 6 bases; J trimming: 2 bases; junction bases outside the gene matches: 8. The CDR3 loop is CASRLTGGFGNQPQHF. The CDR3 coding sequence is TGTGCCAGCAGACTGACAGGGGGTTTCGGCAATCAGCCCCAGCATTTT.

V usage is TRBV7-9 and J usage is TRBJ2-3; 13 bases align to TRBD2. CDR1 is SEHNR, CDR2 FQNEAQ, per germline (reference sequence). V shed 5 bases and J 3 bases; nucleotides not matched to a gene: 5. CDR3 length equals 16 residues. The CDR3 is CASSTGTSGMTDTQYF. The CDR3 DNA sequence: TGTGCCAGCAGCACAGGGACTAGCGGGATGACAGATACGCAGTATTTT.

The V call is TRBV6-5, the J call TRBJ1-6, with TRBD1 as a possible D gene (5 bases). CDR1 MNHEY and CDR2 SVGAGI come from the germline V gene. This CDR3 region has 16 residues. Between the trimmed V and J ends, which lost 4 bases and 6 bases, there was a span of 16 bases. The CDR3 loop is CASSSGWGGSNSPLHF. The CDR3 nucleotides are TGTGCCAGCAGTTCCGGCTGGGGGGGGAGTAATTCACCCCTCCACTTT.

On this clone: One end of the junction fails to match germline, which may point to a read error. Here the CDR3 reads CASSEETRPSYNEQFF. The CDR3 DNA reads TGTGCCAGCAGCGAAGAGACACGACCTTCCTACAATGAGCAGTTCTTC. The rearrangement links TRBV2 to TRBJ2-1; no reliable D call. The CDR3 extends over 16 amino acids. Looked up from germline, CDR1 is SNHLY and CDR2 is FYNNEI.

The chain joins TRBV21-1 to TRBJ2-7; TRBD2, the table's D call, lacks a check against the DNA. TRBV21-1 is a pseudogene segment. There are 16 residues in the CDR3. Written as DNA, the CDR3 is TGTGCCAGCAGCTCCGGACTAGCGGGACTTTACTACGAGCAGTACGTC. Amino acids: CASSSGLAGLYYEQYV.

The chain uses TRBV12-3 or TRBV12-4 and TRBJ1-1, with TRBD1 matching over 7 bases. J gave up 7 bases and V 8 bases, and 7 bases lay outside the gene matches. The CDR3 contains 12 residues. The CDR3 DNA sequence: TGTGCCAGCTCCACCGGGACAGATGAAGCTTTCTTT. Its protein is CASSTGTDEAFF.

This clone has more than one count but fewer than ten. The genes are TRBV13 and TRBJ1-2; the match to TRBD1 covers 7 bases. Trimming removed 4 bases from V and 2 bases from J; junction bases left unmatched: 10. Germline V gene sequence: CDR1 PRHDT, CDR2 FYEKMQ (reference sequence). This CDR3 is built from 16 residues. The CDR3 nucleotides are TGTGCCAGCAGCTACAGGGGAACTGGGGAGAACTATGGCTACACCTTC. Its translation: CASSYRGTGENYGYTF.

This sequence joins TRBV11-2 and TRBJ1-1; D is uncertain. There are 12 residues in the CDR3. Germline CDR1 is SGHAT and CDR2 is FQNNGV. The V and J ends lost 6 bases and 4 bases respectively, with 9 bases between them. CDR3 protein: CASRYGSTEAFF. The DNA for the CDR3 is TGTGCCAGCAGGTATGGTAGCACTGAAGCTTTCTTT.

V gene TRBV4-1 combines with J gene TRBJ1-2; no reliable D call. This CDR3 is 14 amino acids long. Between the trimmed V and J ends, which lost 1 base and 3 bases, there was a span of 9 bases. CDR1 is MGHRA and CDR2 is YSYEKL in the germline V gene. CDR3 loop: CASSQVGGHYGYTF. CDR3 coding DNA: TGCGCCAGCAGCCAAGTAGGTGGGCACTATGGCTACACCTTC.

The J gene is TRBJ2-5, the V gene TRBV5-1, with unresolved D. The ends were cut back, 1 base at V and 2 bases at J, with 6 bases in the middle. The CDR3 contains 13 residues. From germline, CDR1 is SGHRS and CDR2 YFSETQ. The CDR3 coding sequence is TGCGCCAGCAGCTTGCAGGTTCAAGAGACCCAGTACTTC. It translates to CASSLQVQETQYF. Looking up the rest from reference TRBV5-1 and TRBJ2-5 gives the full variable domain: KAGVTQTPRYLIKTRGQQVTLSCSPISGHRSVSWYQQTPGQGLQFLFEYFSETQRNKGNFPGRFSGRQFSNSRSEMNVSTLELGDSALYLCASSLQVQETQYFGPGTRLLVL.